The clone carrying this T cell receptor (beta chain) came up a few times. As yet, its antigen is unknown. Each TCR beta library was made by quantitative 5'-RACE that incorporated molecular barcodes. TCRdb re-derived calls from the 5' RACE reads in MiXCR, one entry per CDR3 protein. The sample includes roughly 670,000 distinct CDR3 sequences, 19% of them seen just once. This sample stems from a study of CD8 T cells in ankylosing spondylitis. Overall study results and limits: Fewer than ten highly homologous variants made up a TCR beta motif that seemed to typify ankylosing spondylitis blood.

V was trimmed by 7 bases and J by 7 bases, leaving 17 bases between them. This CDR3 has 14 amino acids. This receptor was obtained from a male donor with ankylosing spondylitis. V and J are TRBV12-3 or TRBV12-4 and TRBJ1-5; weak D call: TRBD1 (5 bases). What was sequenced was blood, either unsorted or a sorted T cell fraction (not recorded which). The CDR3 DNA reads TGTGCCAGCACCGAGACAGTTCTTCGGCAGCCCCAGCATTTT. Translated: CASTETVLRQPQHF.